This TCR beta chain was identified in a study of Tregs in tolerant kidney transplant recipients. CD4+CD25+CD127- Tregs, CD4+CD25- non-Tregs, CD4 and CD8 cells were sorted. This table comes from immunoSEQ multiplex PCR, and its TCRdb copy is limited to in-frame clones, with some not included. The sample contains about 240,000 clones, 80% to 85% of which appear only once. The source of this sequence is a human donor in good health. The sequencing input was CD4+ T cells from blood.

The DNA for the CDR3 is TGTGCCAGCTCTTCGGGCGATCAGCCCCAGCATTTT. Its protein product is CASSSGDQPQHF. The rearrangement links TRBV7-8 to TRBJ1-5; D remains unclear. Germline assignment: CDR1 SGHVS and CDR2 FQNEAQ. This CDR3 contains 12 residues. The germline V and J ends were trimmed by 8 bases and 5 bases, with 10 bases remaining between them.